Presented here are 18 T cell receptor beta chains from one specimen sequenced in a study of T cell responses to AZD1222 COVID-19 vaccine. Repertoires were generated with immunoSEQ multiplex PCR, while TCRdb's copy carries only in-frame clones and drops some. The profile covers about 110,000 clones, with approximately 89% appearing a single time and about 4.1% taken by the ten largest. The sequences come from peripheral blood, collected on day 0 of AZD1222 vaccination. The receptors originated from an adult in good health.

The genes are TRBV2 and TRBJ1-4; a possible D gene is TRBD1 (5 bases). Trimming pared 6 bases from V and 0 bases from J, leaving 11 bases between. Germline V lookup: CDR1 SNHLY, CDR2 FYNNEI. CDR3 length: 15 residues. CDR3 DNA sequence: TGTGCCAGCAGCCAGGGAGGGGCAACTAATGAAAAACTGTTTTTT. Translation gives CASSQGGATNEKLFF.

The rearrangement links TRBV3-1 (or the pseudogene TRBV3-2) to TRBJ1-1; 9 nucleotides match TRBD1. J was trimmed by 5 bases and V by 0 bases; bases with no gene match: 19. CDR3 length: 20 residues. Germline V gene data show CDR1 as LGHDT and CDR2 as YNNKEL (reference sequence). The CDR3 loop is CASSQDNWGQGYKRGTEAFF. DNA for the CDR3: TGTGCCAGCAGCCAAGATAATTGGGGACAGGGCTACAAAAGGGGGACTGAAGCTTTCTTT.

The CDR3 loop reads CASSRTSGRAWEQFF. CDR3 coding DNA: TGCGCCAGCAGTAGGACTAGCGGGAGGGCGTGGGAGCAGTTCTTC. The gene calls are TRBV10-1 and TRBJ2-1; 15 nucleotides match TRBD2. This CDR3 has 15 amino acids. Looked up from germline, CDR1 is WNHNN and CDR2 is SYGVQD (reference sequence). The V gene end was trimmed by 5 bases and the J gene end by 10 bases; junction bases not matched to a gene: 6.

The chain joins TRBV19 to TRBJ1-1, with 8 bases fitting TRBD1. The CDR3 spans 13 residues. Germline CDR1 is LNHDA and CDR2 is SQIVND (reference sequence). Losses at the gene ends were 6 bases for V and 6 bases for J; bases not matched to a gene: 6. CDR3 bases: TGTGCCAGTAGCCTAGAACAGGGGGCTGAAGCTTTCTTT. Translated, it gives CASSLEQGAEAFF.

V is TRBV5-6 and J is TRBJ2-7; 12 positions agree with TRBD2. The V gene's germline CDR1 is SGHDT and CDR2 YYEEEE. Trimming removed 5 bases from V and 2 bases from J; junction bases left unmatched: 5. The CDR3 spans 15 residues. CDR3 DNA: TGTGCCAGCAGTTCTAGACTAGCGGGAGCCTACGAGCAGTACTTC. Its protein product is CASSSRLAGAYEQYF.

In this sample, this clone turned up once. The chain carries TRBV20-1 and TRBJ2-1; the match to TRBD1 covers 7 bases. The germline CDR1 and CDR2 sequences are DFQATT and SNEGSKA (reference sequence). V shed 3 bases, J shed 1 base, and the junction held 3 bases outside the gene matches. The length of the CDR3 is 14 residues. The CDR3 is CSASGDRSYNEQFF. The CDR3 DNA reads as TGCAGTGCTAGTGGGGACAGATCCTACAATGAGCAGTTCTTC.

V usage is TRBV29-1 and J usage is TRBJ2-1; possible D gene TRBD2, 5 bases. V lost 6 bases and J lost 1, with 13 bases in between. The CDR3 loop spans 14 amino acids. The germline V gene has CDR1 SQVTM and CDR2 ANQGSEA. CDR3 sequence (DNA): TGCAGCGTCCTCCTGAGAGGGTCCTACAATGAGCAGTTCTTC. This gives the protein CSVLLRGSYNEQFF.

J is TRBJ2-7 and V is TRBV18; 11 nucleotides line up with TRBD1. The ends lost 5 bases at V and 2 bases at J; junction bases unmatched: 5. CDR3 size: 15 residues. From germline, CDR1 is KGHSH and CDR2 LQKENI. The CDR3 nucleotides are TGTGCCAGCTCATCCCGGGACAGGGGGGCCTACGAGCAGTACTTC. Translated: CASSSRDRGAYEQYF.

The V gene is TRBV6-5, the J gene TRBJ1-5, with a tentative D call TRBD1 (5 bases). The CDR3 extends over 16 amino acids. Germline-derived CDR1 and CDR2 are MNHEY and SVGAGI. V was trimmed by 2 bases and J by 0 bases, leaving 11 bases between them. Here the CDR3 DNA reads TGTGCCAGCAGTTACCTGAGGGACCTTAGCAATCAGCCCCAGCATTTT. Protein product: CASSYLRDLSNQPQHF.

This clone is termed medium-sized (0.01 to 0.1%). The chain combines TRBV2 with TRBJ2-3; 8 positions match TRBD2. J gave up 2 bases and V 7 bases, and 5 bases lay outside the gene matches. CDR3 length equals 14 residues. Germline-derived CDR1 and CDR2 are SNHLY and FYNNEI. As DNA, the CDR3 is TGTGCCAGCAAAGGAGCGGGAGTCACAGATACGCAGTATTTT. Its translation is CASKGAGVTDTQYF. The whole variable domain, remainder taken from reference TRBV2 and TRBJ2-3, is EPEVTQTPSHQVTQMGQEVILRCVPISNHLYFYWYRQILGQKVEFLVSFYNNEISEKSEIFDDQFSVERPDGSNFTLKIRSTKLEDSAMYFCASKGAGVTDTQYFGPGTRLTVL.

This clone occurred once. V gene TRBV7-9 combines with J gene TRBJ2-2, with 7 bases fitting TRBD1. V was clipped by 5 bases and J by 9 bases; unmatched bases: 9. Germline assignment: CDR1 SEHNR and CDR2 FQNEAQ (reference sequence). The CDR3 has 14 residues. CDR3 nucleotides: TGTGCCAGCAGCGTGGGTGAGGGGGCGAGGGAGCTGTTTTTT. Residues: CASSVGEGARELFF. Full variable domain (remainder filled in from reference TRBV7-9 and TRBJ2-2): DTGVSQNPRHKITKRGQNVTFRCDPISEHNRLYWYRQTLGQGPEFLTYFQNEAQLEKSRLLSDRFSAERPKGSFSTLEIQRTEQGDSAMYLCASSVGEGARELFFGEGSRLTVL.

The chain couples TRBV7-9 to TRBJ1-2; 8 nucleotides match TRBD1. Looked up from germline, CDR1 is SEHNR and CDR2 is FQNEAQ (reference sequence). V dropped 5 bases and J dropped 8; count of bases not matched to a gene: 7. CDR3 length equals 13 residues. The CDR3 nucleotides are TGTGCCAGCAGCCCGCAGGGGGCAGGGGGCTACACCTTC. The encoded protein is CASSPQGAGGYTF.

The chain combines TRBV18 with TRBJ2-5; D perhaps matches TRBD2 (6 bases). V was pared by 3 bases and J by 5 bases, with 16 bases between. Looked up from germline, CDR1 is KGHSH and CDR2 is LQKENI. The CDR3 consists of 15 residues. The CDR3 spells CASSPGTPHGETQYF. CDR3 coding DNA: TGTGCCAGCTCACCCGGGACTCCCCACGGCGAGACCCAGTACTTC.

The CDR3 sequence is CASSFWAGGKLGEQYF. In DNA form, the CDR3 reads TGTGCCAGCAGTTTCTGGGCAGGGGGCAAGTTGGGAGAGCAGTACTTC. J is TRBJ2-7 and V is TRBV27; 8 nucleotides line up with TRBD1. The CDR3 is made up of 16 amino acids. The germline CDR1 and CDR2 sequences are MNHEY and SMNVEV (reference sequence). With V trimmed by 3 bases and J by 7 bases, 14 bases remained unmatched.

The chain employs TRBV19 and TRBJ1-1, with D possibly TRBD1 on 5 matching bases. This CDR3 is 14 amino acids long. The ends were cut back, 2 bases at V and 7 bases at J, with 14 bases in the middle. Germline lookup yields CDR1 LNHDA and CDR2 SQIVND (reference sequence). CDR3 DNA: TGTGCCAGTAGTATACGTCAGGGTGTGAATGAAGCTTTCTTT. Translation: CASSIRQGVNEAFF.

J is TRBJ1-2 and V is TRBV27, with D unresolved. This CDR3 has 13 amino acids. Trimming left V 8 bases short and J 0 bases short, with 10 bases between. CDR1 is MNHEY, CDR2 SMNVEV, per germline (reference sequence). CDR3 nucleotide sequence: TGTGCCAGCGGATGGGGAACTAACTATGGCTACACCTTC. This codes for CASGWGTNYGYTF.

This clone was counted a few times. This rearrangement joins TRBV25-1 to TRBJ1-2; no definite D call. Germline CDR1 reads MGHDK; CDR2 reads SYGVNS. The CDR3 has 12 amino acids. Trimming stripped 2 bases from V and 4 bases from J, with 5 bases between. CDR3 nucleotides: TGTGCCAGCAGTGAAAGTGGCTATGGCTACACCTTC. Its protein product is CASSESGYGYTF.

This clone came up once. This chain links TRBV5-1 with TRBJ2-7; D tentatively fits TRBD1 or TRBD2 (5 bases each). The CDR3 runs 13 residues. CDR1 is SGHRS and CDR2 is YFSETQ in the germline V gene. The V end lost 4 bases, the J end lost 0 bases, and 8 bases lay between the germline ends. The CDR3: CASSGTGSYEQYF. For the CDR3, the DNA is TGCGCCAGCAGCGGGACGGGCTCCTACGAGCAGTACTTC.